These 21 T cell receptor beta chains came from one sample sequenced in a study of blood T cell repertoires in COVID-19 (TCRdb year 2020). To prepare the library, the immunoSEQ multiplex PCR assay was applied. TCRdb limited this immuneACCESS table to in-frame rearrangements with V and J called. A share of clones is missing; checked studies link under half to unresolved V genes, and the rest is unexplained. The sample records 200,000 to 250,000 clones, about 83% of which are singletons. The ten largest make up 5.5% to 7.5% of the sample. The specimen sequenced was PBMCs or T cells enriched from blood (not recorded which). The source is a woman aged 40 to 50 who had recovered from COVID-19.

This clone was found once. The rearrangement joins TRBV24-1 to TRBJ2-1, with TRBD2 matching over 7 bases. The CDR3 sequence is 16 residues long. V dropped 7 bases and J dropped 8; count of bases not matched to a gene: 16. Germline values: CDR1 KGHDR, CDR2 SFDVKD. The CDR3 DNA reads TGTGCCACCAGGGGCCTCAACCCGGGAGGCTTGGATGAGCAGTTCTTC. Its translation is CATRGLNPGGLDEQFF.

The V call is TRBV11-2, the J call TRBJ2-1, with D perhaps TRBD2 (6 bases). Germline CDR1 reads SGHAT; CDR2 reads FQNNGV. CDR3 length: 16 amino acids. The germline V and J ends were trimmed by 4 bases and 4 bases, with 17 bases remaining between them. The CDR3 reads CASSSPGTGKYNEQFF. CDR3 DNA sequence: TGTGCCAGCAGCTCCCCCGGGACTGGGAAATACAATGAGCAGTTCTTC.

This chain joins TRBV2 and TRBJ2-3, with D tentatively TRBD1 (5 bases). Germline CDR1 SNHLY, CDR2 FYNNEI. Trimming cost V 10 bases and J 6 bases, with 20 bases left between them. The CDR3 covers 14 residues. CDR3 nucleotides: TGTGCCACCTCAAGGGCCACAGGTTCCGATACGCAGTATTTT. Encoded protein: CATSRATGSDTQYF.

This chain joins TRBV7-2 and TRBJ2-1, with 16 positions matching TRBD2. Germline values: CDR1 SGHTA, CDR2 FQGNSA. Trimming took 1 base from V and 10 from J; bases not matched to a gene: 13. This CDR3 spans 19 amino acids. This chain's CDR3 is CASSLVGGTSGRALQEQFF. CDR3 DNA sequence: TGTGCCAGCAGCTTAGTAGGGGGGACTAGCGGGAGGGCCCTTCAGGAGCAGTTCTTC.

V is TRBV19 and J is TRBJ1-1; D call uncertain. Germline V gives CDR1 LNHDA, CDR2 SQIVND (reference sequence). CDR3 length equals 13 residues. Deletions cut 3 bases from V and 2 bases from J, with 7 bases between. CDR3 sequence (DNA): TGTGCCAGTAGTATTCGTTTTAACACTGAAGCTTTCTTT. Protein sequence: CASSIRFNTEAFF.

The chain couples TRBV6-5 to TRBJ1-2; possibly TRBD1 for D (6 bases). Per germline, CDR1 MNHEY and CDR2 SVGAGI. V lost 0 bases, J lost 4 bases, and 12 bases lay in between. The CDR3 covers 15 residues. The DNA for the CDR3 is TGTGCCAGCAGTTACTCGGCAGGGGCGCCCTATGGCTACACCTTC. Translating it yields CASSYSAGAPYGYTF.

The chain is built from TRBV28 and TRBJ1-2; no reliable D call. CDR3 length: 18 amino acids. Germline CDR1 MDHEN, CDR2 SYDVKM. Between the trimmed V and J ends, which lost 3 bases and 4 bases, there was a span of 24 bases. Written as DNA, the CDR3 is TGTGCCAGCAGTTTTGCTCTCCTGGGGAGGGTTTCTTTCTATGGCTACACCTTC. This sequence encodes CASSFALLGRVSFYGYTF.

The chain joins TRBV28 to TRBJ2-7; a possible D gene is TRBD2 (5 bases). CDR1 and CDR2 from the germline V gene are MDHEN and SYDVKM. The CDR3 is made up of 12 amino acids. V was pared by 2 bases and J by 4 bases, with 6 bases between. CDR3 DNA sequence: TGTGCCAGCAGTTTACCGGGGTACGAGCAGTACTTC. Translated, it gives CASSLPGYEQYF.

The chain couples TRBV2 to TRBJ1-1; no definite D call. CDR1 SNHLY and CDR2 FYNNEI come from the germline V gene. This CDR3 is built from 11 residues. V was trimmed by 7 bases and J by 3 bases, leaving 6 bases between them. CDR3 region: CASTRDTEAFF. CDR3 in DNA: TGTGCCAGCACCCGGGACACTGAAGCTTTCTTT.

The J gene is TRBJ2-1, the V gene TRBV27, with 8 positions matching TRBD2. The CDR3 loop spans 18 amino acids. Germline CDR1 and CDR2: MNHEY and SMNVEV (reference sequence). With 4 bases clipped from V and 9 bases from J, the junction kept 20 bases outside the gene matches. CDR3 nucleotides: TGTGCCAGCAGTTCCCCCCATCTCGAGGGGAGCGGGAGTAGTGAGCAGTTCTTC. Protein sequence: CASSSPHLEGSGSSEQFF.

The chain links TRBV5-1 to TRBJ2-6; no reliable D call. The ends were cut back, 0 bases at V and 3 bases at J, with 10 bases in the middle. Germline loops: CDR1 SGHRS, CDR2 YFSETQ. This CDR3 has 16 amino acids. The CDR3 spells CASSLDRRYGANVLTF. As DNA, the CDR3 is TGCGCCAGCAGCTTGGACAGAAGGTATGGGGCCAACGTCCTGACTTTC.

The rearrangement joins TRBV7-2 to TRBJ2-5; 8 bases map to TRBD2. With 1 base clipped from V and 2 bases from J, the junction kept 12 bases outside the gene matches. The CDR3 has 18 amino acids. Germline V gene sequence: CDR1 SGHTA, CDR2 FQGNSA. The CDR3 spells CASSLEILAGRRQETQYF. For the CDR3, the DNA is TGTGCCAGCAGCTTAGAAATTTTAGCGGGACGTCGGCAAGAGACCCAGTACTTC.

The chain is built from TRBV6-1 and TRBJ1-5; D call uncertain. V was clipped by 2 bases and J by 2 bases, with 10 bases between them. Looked up from germline, CDR1 is MNHNS and CDR2 is SASEGT. The CDR3 runs 15 residues. DNA for the CDR3: TGTGCCAGCAGTGAAAAGCCCCTGGGCAATCAGCCCCAGCATTTT. This sequence encodes CASSEKPLGNQPQHF.

This sequence joins TRBV28 and TRBJ2-7, with 7 bases aligning to TRBD1. V lost 6 bases and J lost 4; bases outside the gene matches: 6. From germline, CDR1 is MDHEN and CDR2 SYDVKM. The CDR3 totals 13 residues. DNA for the CDR3: TGTGCCAGCAGCCTCGGGACAGAATACGAGCAGTACTTC. It encodes CASSLGTEYEQYF.

The chain carries TRBV5-4 and TRBJ2-7, with a possible D match to TRBD2 (6 bases). Per the germline V gene, CDR1 is SGHNT and CDR2 is YYREEE (reference sequence). The CDR3 length is 16 residues. V lost 4 bases and J 0 bases, leaving 17 bases between the germline ends. The DNA of the CDR3 is TGTGCCAGCAGCCCAAACCGGGCCGGGGGCTCCTACGAGCAGTACTTC. Residues: CASSPNRAGGSYEQYF.

V usage is TRBV9 and J usage is TRBJ2-5, with no clear D. V dropped 0 bases and J dropped 0 bases, with 6 bases sitting between them. CDR3 size: 14 residues. CDR1 is SGDLS and CDR2 is YYNGEE in the germline V gene. CDR3 DNA sequence: TGTGCCAGCAGCGTAGGCCGGTACCAAGAGACCCAGTACTTC. Translation gives CASSVGRYQETQYF.

The chain combines TRBV27 with TRBJ2-1; 8 bases match TRBD2. The ends lost 1 base at V and 4 bases at J; junction bases unmatched: 6. This CDR3 is 16 amino acids long. Germline CDR1 is MNHEY and CDR2 is SMNVEV (reference sequence). In DNA form, the CDR3 reads TGTGCCAGCAGTTTATATGGGACTAGAATTTACAATGAGCAGTTCTTC. It yields the protein CASSLYGTRIYNEQFF.

In its sample, this clone was seen once. The genes are TRBV6-4 and TRBJ2-4; 7 positions match TRBD2. V lost 9 bases to trimming and J lost 1 base; unmatched junction nucleotides: 3. Germline assignment: CDR1 MRHNA and CDR2 SNTAGT. The CDR3 spans 13 residues. CDR3 bases: TGTGCCAGACTTAGCGGGGCCAAAAACATTCAGTACTTC. Encoded protein: CARLSGAKNIQYF.

V usage is TRBV4-1 and J usage is TRBJ1-1, with 9 nucleotides matching TRBD1. V trimming: 1 base; J trimming: 5 bases; junction bases outside the gene matches: 11. CDR3 length: 17 residues. CDR1 and CDR2 (germline): MGHRA, YSYEKL. The CDR3 spells CASSQGQTGTGRTEAFF. The CDR3 nucleotides read TGCGCCAGCAGCCAAGGCCAGACCGGGACAGGGAGGACTGAAGCTTTCTTT.

The rearrangement links TRBV10-3 to TRBJ2-2; unclear D gene. V lost 3 bases and J lost 4, with 12 bases in between. Looked up from germline, CDR1 is ENHRY and CDR2 is SYGVKD. CDR3 length equals 15 residues. The CDR3 region has the DNA TGTGCCATCAGTGACCCCCGTTCGGGCACCGGGGAGCTGTTTTTT. Translating it yields CAISDPRSGTGELFF.

This rearrangement joins TRBV4-1 to TRBJ2-1; no clear D gene. CDR3 length: 13 residues. CDR1 and CDR2 from the germline V gene are MGHRA and YSYEKL. Trimming took off 1 base at V and 7 bases at J, with 8 bases between the two ends. For the CDR3, the DNA is TGCGCCAGCAGCCAAGGAGGAGTGAATGAGCAGTTCTTC. This codes for CASSQGGVNEQFF.